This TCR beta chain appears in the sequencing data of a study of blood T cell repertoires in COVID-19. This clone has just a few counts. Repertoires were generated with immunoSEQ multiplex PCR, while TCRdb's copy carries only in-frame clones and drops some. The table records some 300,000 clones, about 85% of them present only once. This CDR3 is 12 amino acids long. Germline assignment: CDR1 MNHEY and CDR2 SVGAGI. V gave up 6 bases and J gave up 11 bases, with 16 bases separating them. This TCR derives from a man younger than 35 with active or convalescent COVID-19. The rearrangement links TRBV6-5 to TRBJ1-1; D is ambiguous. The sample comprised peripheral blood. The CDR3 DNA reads TGTGCCAGCAGCTGGGGAGGGCGAGTGGCTTTCTTT. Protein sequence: CASSWGGRVAFF.